This is a list of T cell receptor beta chains from one sample in a study of T cells in Graves' hyperthyroidism and ophthalmopathy. One entry per CDR3 protein results from TCRdb running MiXCR on the multiplex PCR reads. The sample yields 40,000 to 65,000 distinct CDR3 sequences, less than 60% seen once. The sample consisted of blood. These receptors all stem from a woman aged 45-59 years with Graves' ophthalmopathy. Both conserved end residues are part of each CDR3.

V: TRBV7-9
J: TRBJ2-7
CDR3: CASSLGTVSYEQYF

V: TRBV11-2
J: TRBJ2-7
CDR3: CASSFNYEQYF

V: TRBV20-1
J: TRBJ1-2
CDR3: CSASHPARNYGYTF

V: TRBV6-1
J: TRBJ1-1
CDR3: CASSPGSTEAFF

V: TRBV4-3
J: TRBJ2-3
CDR3: CASSQGLAGGVSGTDTQYF

V: TRBV7-2
J: TRBJ1-6
CDR3: CASSLVATGANNSPLHF

V: TRBV3-1
J: TRBJ1-5
CDR3: CASSSFGDSNQPQHF

V: TRBV3-1
J: TRBJ2-7
CDR3: CASSQPGEREQYF

V: TRBV5-1
J: TRBJ2-6
CDR3: CASSPPGTGSSGANVLTF

V: TRBV6-1
J: TRBJ2-2
CDR3: CASSTGSTGELFF

V: TRBV20-1
J: TRBJ1-2
CDR3: CSARPQGAYGYTF

V: TRBV6-1
J: TRBJ2-2
CDR3: CASSTRGGANTGELFF

V: TRBV19
J: TRBJ2-1
CDR3: CASSVAGPYNEQFF